This TCR beta chain was captured by sequencing in a study of CD8 T cells in ankylosing spondylitis. Details on this clonotype: Its target is unknown.

Whole-study results and caveats: Ankylosing spondylitis blood appeared to carry a characteristic TCR beta motif of roughly eight highly homologous variants. According to the report, clones linked to the disease were significantly enriched in matched synovial fluid samples taken from ankylosing spondylitis patients.

The length of the CDR3 is 16 residues. The germline gives CDR1 MNHNS, CDR2 SASEGT. The V gene end was trimmed by 0 bases and the J gene end by 4 bases; junction bases not matched to a gene: 1. By quantitative 5'-RACE with molecular barcodes, the TCR beta libraries were made. TCRdb recomputed calls from the 5' RACE reads with MiXCR, one row per CDR3 protein. The table shows about 540,000 distinct CDR3 sequences, with roughly 13% occurring only once. The rearrangement links TRBV6-1 to TRBJ2-5, with 14 bases that match TRBD2. This TCR came from a male donor with ankylosing spondylitis. The source material was blood, either unsorted or a sorted T cell fraction (not recorded which). CDR3 amino acids: CASSEAGLAGAETQYF. In DNA form, the CDR3 reads TGTGCCAGCAGTGAAGCGGGACTAGCGGGAGCAGAGACCCAGTACTTC.